This T cell receptor beta chain appears in the sequencing data of a study of cytomegalovirus exposure and HLA in healthy donors. Study-wide results and caveats: A later analysis reportedly found that, within productive TCRs, an Asian-associated ancestry cluster had fewer N-insertions than the mean observed across the roughly 690 donors. Differences between HLA loci emerged in a later analysis of TCR association rates, with DRB1 most and HLA-C fewest.

Regarding this clone: The antigen is undetermined.

13 Jbeta primers and 60 Vbeta primers were used for the PCR. TCRdb keeps only in-frame clones here, not all; method: immunoSEQ multiplex PCR. The data show about 200,000 clones, about 77% seen once. This sequence originates from a woman aged 30 to 39 in good health and CMV-seronegative. Sequenced material: PBMCs.

The CDR3 loop is CASRGEVSYEQYF. CDR3 coding DNA: TGTGCCAGTCGCGGGGAGGTCTCCTACGAGCAGTACTTC. The chain joins TRBV2 to TRBJ2-7; D is possibly TRBD2 (6 bases). Germline assignment: CDR1 SNHLY and CDR2 FYNNEI. The V end lost 9 bases, the J end lost 0 bases, and 12 bases lay between the germline ends. CDR3 size: 13 residues.